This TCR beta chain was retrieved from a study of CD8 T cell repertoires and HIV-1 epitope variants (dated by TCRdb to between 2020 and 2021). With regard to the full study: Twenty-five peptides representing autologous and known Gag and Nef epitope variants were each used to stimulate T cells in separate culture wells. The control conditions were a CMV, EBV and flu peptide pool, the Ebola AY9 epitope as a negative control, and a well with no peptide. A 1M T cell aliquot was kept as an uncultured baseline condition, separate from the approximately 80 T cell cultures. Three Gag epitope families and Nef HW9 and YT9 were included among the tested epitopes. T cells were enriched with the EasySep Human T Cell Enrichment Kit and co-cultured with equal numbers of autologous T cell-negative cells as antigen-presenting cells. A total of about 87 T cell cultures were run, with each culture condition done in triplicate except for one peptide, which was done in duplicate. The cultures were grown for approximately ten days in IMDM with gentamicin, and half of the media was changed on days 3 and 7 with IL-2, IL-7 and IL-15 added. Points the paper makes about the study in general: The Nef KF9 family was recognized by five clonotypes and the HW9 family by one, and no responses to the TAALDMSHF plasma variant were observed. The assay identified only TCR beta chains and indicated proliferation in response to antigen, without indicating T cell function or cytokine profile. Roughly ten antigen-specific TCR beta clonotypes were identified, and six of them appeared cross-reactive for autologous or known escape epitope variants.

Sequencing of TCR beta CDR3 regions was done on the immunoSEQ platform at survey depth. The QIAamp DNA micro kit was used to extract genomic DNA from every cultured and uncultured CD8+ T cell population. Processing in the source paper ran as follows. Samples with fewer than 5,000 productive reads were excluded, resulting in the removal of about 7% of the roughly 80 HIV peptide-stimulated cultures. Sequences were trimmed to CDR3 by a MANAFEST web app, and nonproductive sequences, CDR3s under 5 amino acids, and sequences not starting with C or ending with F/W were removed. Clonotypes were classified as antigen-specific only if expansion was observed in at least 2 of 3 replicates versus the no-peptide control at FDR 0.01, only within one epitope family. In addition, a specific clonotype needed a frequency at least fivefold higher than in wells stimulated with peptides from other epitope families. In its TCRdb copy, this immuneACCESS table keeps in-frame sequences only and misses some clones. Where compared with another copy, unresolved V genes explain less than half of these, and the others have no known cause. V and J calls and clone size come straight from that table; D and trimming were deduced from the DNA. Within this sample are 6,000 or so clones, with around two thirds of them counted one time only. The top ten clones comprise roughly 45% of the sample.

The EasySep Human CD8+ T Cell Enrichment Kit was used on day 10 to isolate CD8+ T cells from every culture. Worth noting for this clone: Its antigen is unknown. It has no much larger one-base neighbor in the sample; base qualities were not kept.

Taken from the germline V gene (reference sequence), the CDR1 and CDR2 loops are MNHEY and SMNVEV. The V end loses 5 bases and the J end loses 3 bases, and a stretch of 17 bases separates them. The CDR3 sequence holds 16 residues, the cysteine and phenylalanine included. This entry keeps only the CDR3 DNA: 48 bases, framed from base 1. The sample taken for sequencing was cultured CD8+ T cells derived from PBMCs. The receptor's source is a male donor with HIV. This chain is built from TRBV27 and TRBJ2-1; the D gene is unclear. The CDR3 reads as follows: CASSPELLWGYNEQFF. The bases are TGTGCCAGCAGTCCCGAACTATTATGGGGCTACAATGAGCAGTTCTTC.